Listed here are 10 T cell receptor beta chains from one sample, sequenced in a study of blood T cell repertoires in COVID-19 (dated by TCRdb to the early 2020s). The library relied on the immunoSEQ multiplex PCR assay. TCRdb provides this immuneACCESS table in a form limited to in-frame rearrangements. Some clones are lacking; in checked studies, under half of them reflect an unresolved V gene, and why the rest are absent is not known. The sample table lists about 280,000 clones, around nine tenths of them with a count of one. Approximately 10% of the sample rests with the top ten. What was sequenced was peripheral blood. The receptors stem from a middle-aged man with active or convalescent COVID-19.

The chain employs TRBV5-4 and TRBJ2-7, with 7 bases matching TRBD1. The length of the CDR3 is 14 residues. After removal of 1 base from V and 5 bases from J, the junction contained 6 bases not matched to a gene. Germline V gene sequence: CDR1 SGHNT, CDR2 YYREEE (reference sequence). CDR3 sequence (DNA): TGTGCCAGCAGCTTGCAAGGGGGCAGCCACGAGCAGTACTTC. Amino acids: CASSLQGGSHEQYF.

This clone was counted once. J is TRBJ2-5 and V is TRBV27; the D is unclear. CDR1 and CDR2 (germline): MNHEY, SMNVEV (reference sequence). Trimming removed 7 bases from V and 5 bases from J, with 11 bases in between. The CDR3 loop spans 12 amino acids. This chain's CDR3 is CASTLARETQYF. In DNA form, the CDR3 reads TGTGCCAGCACTCTCGCCCGGGAGACCCAGTACTTC.

The J gene is TRBJ1-2, the V gene TRBV7-2, with 7 bases fitting TRBD1. There are 14 residues in the CDR3. The germline CDR1 and CDR2 sequences are SGHTA and FQGNSA. Trimming took 3 bases from V and 2 from J; bases not matched to a gene: 3. For the CDR3, the DNA is TGTGCCAGCAGCTTTGACAGGGACAACTATGGCTACACCTTC. Protein: CASSFDRDNYGYTF.

This sequence joins TRBV12-3 or TRBV12-4 and TRBJ2-2, with D perhaps matching TRBD1 (5 bases). Between the trimmed V and J ends, which lost 8 bases and 8 bases, there was a span of 15 bases. The CDR3 length is 13 residues. CDR3 coding DNA: TGTGCCAGCCTGTTGCACAGGCCAGGGGAGCTGTTTTTT. Protein product: CASLLHRPGELFF.

The chain links TRBV7-9 to TRBJ1-6; no reliable D call. With 2 bases removed from V and 12 bases from J, the gap between germline ends came to 8 bases. The CDR3 sequence is 12 residues long. CDR1 is SEHNR, CDR2 FQNEAQ, per germline (reference sequence). The chain's CDR3 is CASSLSAEPLHF. As DNA, the CDR3 is TGTGCCAGCAGCTTAAGCGCGGAACCCCTCCACTTT.

The chain employs TRBV2 and TRBJ1-4; possible D gene TRBD1, 5 bases. Germline assignment: CDR1 SNHLY and CDR2 FYNNEI. The CDR3 is made up of 14 amino acids. Trimming took off 2 bases at V and 4 bases at J, with 8 bases between the two ends. DNA of the CDR3: TGTGCCAGCAGTGAAAGGGGATATAATGAAAAACTGTTTTTT. The encoded protein is CASSERGYNEKLFF.

The CDR3 here is CASSVDGVEGEQYF. CDR3 in DNA: TGTGCCAGCAGCGTGGACGGGGTCGAAGGCGAGCAGTACTTC. This chain uses TRBV9 with TRBJ2-7; D is perhaps TRBD2 (5 bases). The CDR3 consists of 14 residues. CDR1 is SGDLS, CDR2 YYNGEE, per germline. Trimming pared 2 bases from V and 6 bases from J, leaving 15 bases between.

The chain recombines TRBV6-4 with TRBJ2-1; 10 nucleotides align to TRBD2. CDR1 and CDR2 from the germline V gene are MRHNA and SNTAGT. V shed 4 bases, J shed 0 bases, and the junction held 0 bases outside the gene matches. This CDR3 is 15 amino acids long. In DNA, the CDR3 is TGTGCCAGCAGTGCTAGCGGGAGCTCCTACAATGAGCAGTTCTTC. This codes for CASSASGSSYNEQFF.

This rearrangement joins TRBV7-9 to TRBJ2-7; TRBD1 agrees at 7 bases. V trimming: 5 bases; J trimming: 7 bases; junction bases outside the gene matches: 11. Germline V gene data show CDR1 as SEHNR and CDR2 as FQNEAQ (reference sequence). The CDR3 contains 14 residues. CDR3 nucleotides: TGTGCCAGCAGCACGGCGACAGGGTTGAGAGAGCAGTACTTC. It translates to CASSTATGLREQYF. The whole variable domain, filled in from reference TRBV7-9 and TRBJ2-7, reads DTGVSQNPRHKITKRGQNVTFRCDPISEHNRLYWYRQTLGQGPEFLTYFQNEAQLEKSRLLSDRFSAERPKGSFSTLEIQRTEQGDSAMYLCASSTATGLREQYFGPGTRLTVT.

The V and J genes are TRBV19 and TRBJ2-1; D possibly corresponds to TRBD2 (6 bases). Trimming cost V 4 bases and J 0 bases, with 10 bases left between them. The CDR3 is 15 amino acids. Germline lookup yields CDR1 LNHDA and CDR2 SQIVND (reference sequence). The CDR3 here is CASSTSASSYNEQFF. The CDR3, as DNA: TGTGCCAGTAGTACTAGCGCTAGCTCCTACAATGAGCAGTTCTTC.